This entry features one T cell receptor beta chain sequence. The data were produced by immunoSEQ multiplex PCR, yet TCRdb's version contains in-frame clones alone and is incomplete. The data contain roughly 200,000 clones, roughly four fifths of them singletons. This sample is part of a study of blood T cell repertoires in COVID-19. The CDR3 spans 14 residues. V was clipped by 1 base and J by 3 bases, with 7 bases between them. The germline V gene encodes CDR1 SGHDN and CDR2 FVKESK. The specimen was peripheral blood. This clonotype originated in a man aged 45-60 years who had recovered from COVID-19. The rearrangement joins TRBV14 to TRBJ2-1, with D perhaps TRBD1 (5 bases). CDR3 region: CASSQVDSYNEQFF. In DNA form, the CDR3 reads TGTGCCAGCAGCCAAGTCGACAGCTACAATGAGCAGTTCTTC.